These T cell receptor beta chains were read from a single sample in a study of cytomegalovirus exposure and HLA in healthy donors. Assay used: immunoSEQ multiplex PCR; TCRdb lists only in-frame clones, some missing. Of some 110,000 clones listed, about 81% are singletons. The sample taken for sequencing was PBMCs. Every receptor here comes from a man under 40 in good health and CMV-seronegative. Each CDR3 is given with its conserved first and last residue. A D gene is named only where the DNA matches it firmly. Clone size is shown for a subset of rows, as once, few, many or a class of expanded clone.

v_gene	j_gene	abundance	d_gene	CDR3aa	CDR3nt
TRBV28	TRBJ2-7	once	TRBD2	CASSLAGANEQYF	TGTGCCAGCAGTTTAGCGGGAGCCAACGAGCAGTACTTC
TRBV19	TRBJ2-2	-	TRBD2	CASSGGSGDTGELFF	TGTGCCAGTAGTGGGGGTAGCGGGGACACCGGGGAGCTGTTTTTT
TRBV5-5	TRBJ1-2	-	TRBD1	CASSLVYRDRAGYTF	TGTGCCAGCAGCTTGGTTTATCGGGACAGGGCTGGCTACACCTTC
TRBV28	TRBJ1-5	-	TRBD1	CASSLRQGMQPQHF	TGTGCCAGCAGTTTAAGACAGGGGATGCAGCCCCAGCATTTT
TRBV19	TRBJ2-7	once	-	CASSPRRYEQYF	TGTGCCAGTAGTCCCAGGCGCTACGAGCAGTACTTC
TRBV5-6	TRBJ2-5	-	-	CASSLDSGVPEETQYF	TGTGCCAGCAGCTTGGATTCGGGAGTGCCCGAAGAGACCCAGTACTTC
TRBV28	TRBJ1-6	few	TRBD1	CASSLQGPHSPLHF	TGTGCCAGCAGCTTACAGGGGCCTCATTCACCCCTCCACTTT
TRBV11-3	TRBJ2-1	-	TRBD1	CASSVGGTGGNEQFF	TGTGCCAGCAGCGTGGGCGGGACAGGGGGCAATGAGCAGTTCTTC
TRBV9	TRBJ2-1	-	TRBD2	CASSAASGGAGEQFF	TGTGCCAGCAGCGCTGCTAGCGGGGGGGCCGGTGAGCAGTTCTTC
TRBV5-8	TRBJ1-5	-	-	CASSVRPDSSNQPQHF	TGTGCCAGCAGCGTCCGACCAGACAGTTCGAATCAGCCCCAGCATTTT
TRBV23-1	TRBJ2-2	-	TRBD2	CASSQSCKREGPDTGELFF	TGCGCCAGCAGTCAATCGTGTAAGCGGGAGGGCCCGGACACCGGGGAGCTGTTTTTT
TRBV27	TRBJ2-5	once	-	CASSLDRFQETQYF	TGTGCCAGCAGCTTAGACAGGTTCCAAGAGACCCAGTACTTC
TRBV28	TRBJ2-7	-	TRBD1	CASSLGTVSYEQYF	TGTGCCAGCAGTTTAGGGACAGTGTCCTACGAGCAGTACTTC
TRBV4-3	TRBJ2-7	many	TRBD1	CASSQLLSQGATYEQYF	TGCGCCAGCAGCCAACTTTTGTCCCAGGGGGCGACTTACGAGCAGTACTTC
TRBV4-1	TRBJ1-5	-	-	CASSHRTGVSNQPQHF	TGCGCCAGCAGCCATAGAACGGGAGTAAGCAATCAGCCCCAGCATTTT
TRBV5-1	TRBJ2-1	-	TRBD1	CASSLGATGVRDEQFF	TGCGCCAGCAGCTTGGGGGCCACAGGGGTTCGGGATGAGCAGTTCTTC
TRBV7-9	TRBJ2-7	-	TRBD2	CASSLKGGNEQYF	TGTGCCAGCAGCTTAAAGGGAGGGAACGAGCAGTACTTC
TRBV6-5	TRBJ1-6	-	-	CASSYVGAGSNSPLHF	TGTGCCAGCAGTTACGTTGGGGCAGGCAGCAATTCACCCCTCCACTTT
TRBV27	TRBJ2-1	-	-	CASRPGGVNNEQFF	TGTGCCAGCAGACCCGGAGGTGTGAACAATGAGCAGTTCTTC
TRBV5-1	TRBJ2-5	-	TRBD2	CASSSGLAGGAQPLGTQYF	TGCGCCAGCAGCTCGGGACTAGCGGGGGGGGCCCAGCCGCTTGGGACCCAGTACTTC